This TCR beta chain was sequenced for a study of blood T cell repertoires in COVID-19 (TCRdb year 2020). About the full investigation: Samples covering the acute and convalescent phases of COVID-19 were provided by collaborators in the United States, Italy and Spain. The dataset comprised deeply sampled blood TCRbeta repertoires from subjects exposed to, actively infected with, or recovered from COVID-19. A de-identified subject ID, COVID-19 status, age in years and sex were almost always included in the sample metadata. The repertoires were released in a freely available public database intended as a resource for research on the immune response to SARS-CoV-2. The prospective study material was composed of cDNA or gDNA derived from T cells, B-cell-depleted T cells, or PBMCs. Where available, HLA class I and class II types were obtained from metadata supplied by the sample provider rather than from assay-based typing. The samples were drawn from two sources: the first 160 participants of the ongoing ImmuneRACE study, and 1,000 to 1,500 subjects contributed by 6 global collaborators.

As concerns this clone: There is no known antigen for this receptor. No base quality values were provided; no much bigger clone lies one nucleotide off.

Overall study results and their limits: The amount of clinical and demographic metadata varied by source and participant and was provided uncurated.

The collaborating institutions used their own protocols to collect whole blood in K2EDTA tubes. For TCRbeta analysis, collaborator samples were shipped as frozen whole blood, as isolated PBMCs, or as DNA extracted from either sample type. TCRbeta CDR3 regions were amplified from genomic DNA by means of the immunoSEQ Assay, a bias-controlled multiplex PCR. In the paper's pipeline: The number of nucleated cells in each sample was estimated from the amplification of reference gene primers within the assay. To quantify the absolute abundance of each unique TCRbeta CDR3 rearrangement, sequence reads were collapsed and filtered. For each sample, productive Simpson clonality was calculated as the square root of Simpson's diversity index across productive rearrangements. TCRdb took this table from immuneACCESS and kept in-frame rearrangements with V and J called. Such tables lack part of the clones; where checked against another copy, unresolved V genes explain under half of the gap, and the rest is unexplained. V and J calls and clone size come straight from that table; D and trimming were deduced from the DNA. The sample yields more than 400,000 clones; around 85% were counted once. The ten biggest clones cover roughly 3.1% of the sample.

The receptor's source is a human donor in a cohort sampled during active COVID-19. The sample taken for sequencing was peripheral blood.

The CDR3 is CASSLGGTPIETQYF. The DNA sequence reads TGTGCCAGCAGCTTAGGGGGGACACCGATAGAGACCCAGTACTTC. In this chain, TRBV7-2 is recombined with TRBJ2-5; TRBD1 is perhaps the D gene, given 6 matching bases. Spanning cysteine to phenylalanine, the CDR3 consists of 15 amino acids. The DNA shown is the 45-base CDR3, in frame from base 1. CDR1 SGHTA and CDR2 FQGNSA were looked up in the germline V gene. V sheds 1 base and J sheds 4 bases, leaving 13 bases between their ends.